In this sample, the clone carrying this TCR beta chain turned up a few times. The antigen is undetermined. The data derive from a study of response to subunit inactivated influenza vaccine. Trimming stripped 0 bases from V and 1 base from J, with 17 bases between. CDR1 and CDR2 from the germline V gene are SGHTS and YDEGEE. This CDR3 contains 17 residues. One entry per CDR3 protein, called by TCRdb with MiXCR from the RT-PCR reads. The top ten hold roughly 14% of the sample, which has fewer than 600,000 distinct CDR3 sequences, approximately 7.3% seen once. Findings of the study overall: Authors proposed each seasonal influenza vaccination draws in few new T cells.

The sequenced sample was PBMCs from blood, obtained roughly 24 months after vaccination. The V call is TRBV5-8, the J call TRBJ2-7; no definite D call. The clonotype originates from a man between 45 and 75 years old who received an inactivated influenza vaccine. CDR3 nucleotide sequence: TGTGCCAGCAGCTTGGCCGTGTCCAGGTTCCCATCCTACGAGCAGTACTTC. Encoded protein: CASSLAVSRFPSYEQYF.